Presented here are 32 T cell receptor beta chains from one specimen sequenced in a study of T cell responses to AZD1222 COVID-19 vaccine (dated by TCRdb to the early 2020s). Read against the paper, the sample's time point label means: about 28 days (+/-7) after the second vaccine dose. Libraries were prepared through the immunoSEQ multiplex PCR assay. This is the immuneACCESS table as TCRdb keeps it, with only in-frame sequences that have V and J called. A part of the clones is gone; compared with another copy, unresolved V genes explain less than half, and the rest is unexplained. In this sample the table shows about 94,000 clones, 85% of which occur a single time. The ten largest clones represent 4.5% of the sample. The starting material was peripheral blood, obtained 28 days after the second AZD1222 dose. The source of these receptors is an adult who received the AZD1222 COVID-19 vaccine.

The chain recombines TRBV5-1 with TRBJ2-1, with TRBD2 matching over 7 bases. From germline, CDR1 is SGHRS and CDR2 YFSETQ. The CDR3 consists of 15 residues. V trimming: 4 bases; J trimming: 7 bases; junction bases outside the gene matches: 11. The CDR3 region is CASSPSLRGSNEQFF. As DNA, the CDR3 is TGCGCCAGCAGCCCATCCCTGCGGGGGAGTAATGAGCAGTTCTTC.

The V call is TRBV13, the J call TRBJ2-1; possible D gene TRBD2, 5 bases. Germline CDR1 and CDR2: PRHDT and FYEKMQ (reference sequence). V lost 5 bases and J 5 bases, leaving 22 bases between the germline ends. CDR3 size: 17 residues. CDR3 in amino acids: CASSKPPGSLAHNEQFF. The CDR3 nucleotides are TGTGCCAGCAGCAAGCCCCCGGGGAGCCTAGCCCACAATGAGCAGTTCTTC.

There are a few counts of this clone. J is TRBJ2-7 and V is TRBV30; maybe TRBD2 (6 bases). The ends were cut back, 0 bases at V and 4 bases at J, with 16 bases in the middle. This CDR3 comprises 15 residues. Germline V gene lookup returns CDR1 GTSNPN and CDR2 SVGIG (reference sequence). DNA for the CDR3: TGTGCCTGGAGTGTACTATCTGCAGGGAGGTACGAGCAGTACTTC. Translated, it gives CAWSVLSAGRYEQYF. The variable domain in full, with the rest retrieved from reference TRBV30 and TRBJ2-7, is SQTIHQWPATLVQPVGSPLSLECTVEGTSNPNLYWYRQAAGRGLQLLFYSVGIGQISSEVPQNLSASRPQDRQFILSSKKLLLSDSGFYLCAWSVLSAGRYEQYFGPGTRLTVT.

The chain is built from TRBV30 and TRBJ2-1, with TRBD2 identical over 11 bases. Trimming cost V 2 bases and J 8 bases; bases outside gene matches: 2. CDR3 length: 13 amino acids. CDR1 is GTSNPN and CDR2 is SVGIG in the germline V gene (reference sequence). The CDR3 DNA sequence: TGTGCCTGGAGTACTAGCGGGGGCTATGAGCAGTTCTTC. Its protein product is CAWSTSGGYEQFF.

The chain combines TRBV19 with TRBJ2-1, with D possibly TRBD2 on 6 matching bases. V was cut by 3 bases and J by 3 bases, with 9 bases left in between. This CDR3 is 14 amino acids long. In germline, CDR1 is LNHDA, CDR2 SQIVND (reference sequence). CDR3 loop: CASSIGTYYNEQFF. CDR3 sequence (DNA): TGTGCCAGTAGTATCGGGACTTACTACAATGAGCAGTTCTTC.

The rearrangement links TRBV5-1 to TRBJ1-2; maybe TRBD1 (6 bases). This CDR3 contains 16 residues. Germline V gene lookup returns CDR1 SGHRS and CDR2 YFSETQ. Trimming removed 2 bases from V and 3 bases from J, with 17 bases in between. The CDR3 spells CASSLNPSRTDYGYTF. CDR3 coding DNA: TGCGCCAGCAGCTTAAATCCCAGCCGGACAGACTATGGCTACACCTTC.

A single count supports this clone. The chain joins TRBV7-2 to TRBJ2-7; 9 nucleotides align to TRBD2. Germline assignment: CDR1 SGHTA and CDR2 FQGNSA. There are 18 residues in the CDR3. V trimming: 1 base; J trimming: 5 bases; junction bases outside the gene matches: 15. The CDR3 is CASSLVVSGSAPRNEQYF. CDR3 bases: TGTGCCAGCAGCTTAGTGGTTAGCGGGAGCGCACCTCGGAACGAGCAGTACTTC.

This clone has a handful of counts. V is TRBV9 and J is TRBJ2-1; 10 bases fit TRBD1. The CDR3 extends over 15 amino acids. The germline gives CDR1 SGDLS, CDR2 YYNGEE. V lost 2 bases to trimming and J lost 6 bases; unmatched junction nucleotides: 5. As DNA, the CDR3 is TGTGCCAGCAGCGTTGACAGGGGGCCTCTCAATGAGCAGTTCTTC. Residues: CASSVDRGPLNEQFF.

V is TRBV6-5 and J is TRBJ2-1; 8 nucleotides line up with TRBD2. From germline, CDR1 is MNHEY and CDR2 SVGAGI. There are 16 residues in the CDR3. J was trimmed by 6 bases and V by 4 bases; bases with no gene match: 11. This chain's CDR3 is CASSSPGGPSGNEQFF. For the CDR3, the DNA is TGTGCCAGCAGTTCTCCGGGGGGGCCATCGGGCAATGAGCAGTTCTTC.

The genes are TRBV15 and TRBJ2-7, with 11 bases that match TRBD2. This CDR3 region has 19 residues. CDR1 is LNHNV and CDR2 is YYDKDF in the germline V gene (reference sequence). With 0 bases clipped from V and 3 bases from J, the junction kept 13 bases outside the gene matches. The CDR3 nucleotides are TGTGCCACCAGCAGAGACGTGCCTAGCGGGGGGCTGCCCGACTACGAGCAGTACTTC. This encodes CATSRDVPSGGLPDYEQYF. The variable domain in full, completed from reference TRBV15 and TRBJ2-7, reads DAMVIQNPRYQVTQFGKPVTLSCSQTLNHNVMYWYQQKSSQAPKLLFHYYDKDFNNEADTPDNFQSRRPNTSFCFLDIRSPGLGDTAMYLCATSRDVPSGGLPDYEQYFGPGTRLTVT.

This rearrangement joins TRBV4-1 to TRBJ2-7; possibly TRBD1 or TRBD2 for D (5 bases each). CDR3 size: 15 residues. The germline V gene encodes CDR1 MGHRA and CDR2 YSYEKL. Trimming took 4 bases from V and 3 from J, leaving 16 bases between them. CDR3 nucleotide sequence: TGCGCCAGCAGCCGATCATCGGGACCGAACTACGAGCAGTACTTC. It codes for CASSRSSGPNYEQYF.

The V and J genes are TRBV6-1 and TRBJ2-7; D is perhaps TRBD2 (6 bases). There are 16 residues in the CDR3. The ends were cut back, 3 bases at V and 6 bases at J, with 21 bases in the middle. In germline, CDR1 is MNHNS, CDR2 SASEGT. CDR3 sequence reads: CASSDQPYGLGGEQYF. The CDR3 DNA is TGTGCCAGCAGTGATCAACCGTACGGTCTGGGAGGCGAGCAGTACTTC.

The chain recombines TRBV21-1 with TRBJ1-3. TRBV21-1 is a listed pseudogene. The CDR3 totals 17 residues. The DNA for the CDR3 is TGTGCCAGCCTTCTTTCGCCCCGGAGGGAGGCTGGAAACACCATATATTTT. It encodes CASLLSPRREAGNTIYF.

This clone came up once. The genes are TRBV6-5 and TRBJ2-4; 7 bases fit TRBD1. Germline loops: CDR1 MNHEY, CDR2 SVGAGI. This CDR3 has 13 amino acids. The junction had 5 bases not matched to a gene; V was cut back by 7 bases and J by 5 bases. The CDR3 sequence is CASKQGNQNIQYF. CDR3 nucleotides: TGTGCCAGCAAACAGGGGAATCAAAACATTCAGTACTTC.

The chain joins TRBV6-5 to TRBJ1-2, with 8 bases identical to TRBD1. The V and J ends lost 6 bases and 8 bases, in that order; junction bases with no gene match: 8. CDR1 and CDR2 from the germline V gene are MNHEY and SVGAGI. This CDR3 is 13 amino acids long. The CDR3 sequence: CASRGTGGGGYTF. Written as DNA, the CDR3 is TGTGCCAGCAGGGGGACAGGCGGCGGGGGCTACACCTTC.

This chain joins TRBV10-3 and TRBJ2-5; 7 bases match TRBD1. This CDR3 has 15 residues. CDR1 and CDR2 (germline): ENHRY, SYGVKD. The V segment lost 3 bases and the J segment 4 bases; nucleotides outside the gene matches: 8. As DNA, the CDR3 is TGTGCCATCAGTGAAGAGGGAGCAGGGGGAGAGACCCAGTACTTC. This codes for CAISEEGAGGETQYF.

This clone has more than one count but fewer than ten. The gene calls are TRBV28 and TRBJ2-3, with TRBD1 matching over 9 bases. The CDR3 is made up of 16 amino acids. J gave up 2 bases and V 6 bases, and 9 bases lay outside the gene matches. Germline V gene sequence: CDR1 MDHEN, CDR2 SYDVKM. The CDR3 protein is CASSWTGARVTDTQYF. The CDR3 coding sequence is TGTGCCAGCAGCTGGACAGGGGCGCGGGTCACAGATACGCAGTATTTT. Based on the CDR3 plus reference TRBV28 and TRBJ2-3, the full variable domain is DVKVTQSSRYLVKRTGEKVFLECVQDMDHENMFWYRQDPGLGLRLIYFSYDVKMKEKGDIPEGYSVSREKKERFSLILESASTNQTSMYLCASSWTGARVTDTQYFGPGTRLTVL.

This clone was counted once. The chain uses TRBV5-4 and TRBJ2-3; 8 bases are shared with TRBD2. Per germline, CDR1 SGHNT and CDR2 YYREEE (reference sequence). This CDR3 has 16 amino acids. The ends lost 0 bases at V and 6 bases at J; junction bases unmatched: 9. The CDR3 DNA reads TGTGCCAGCAGCTTGGGTGGTAGCGGGGCCCTGGATACGCAGTATTTT. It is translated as CASSLGGSGALDTQYF.

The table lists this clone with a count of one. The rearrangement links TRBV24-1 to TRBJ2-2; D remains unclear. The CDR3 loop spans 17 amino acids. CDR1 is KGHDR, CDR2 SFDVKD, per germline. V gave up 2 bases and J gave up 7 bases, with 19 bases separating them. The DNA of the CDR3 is TGTGCCACCAGTGATTCTACCGCCGGGCGTATCGTCGGGGAGCTGTTTTTT. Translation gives CATSDSTAGRIVGELFF.

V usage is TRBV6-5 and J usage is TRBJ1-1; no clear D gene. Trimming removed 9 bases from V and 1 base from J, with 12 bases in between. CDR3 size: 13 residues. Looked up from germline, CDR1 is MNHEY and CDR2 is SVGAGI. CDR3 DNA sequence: TGTGCCAGGTATGGAGTGGGGAACACTGAAGCTTTCTTT. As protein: CARYGVGNTEAFF.

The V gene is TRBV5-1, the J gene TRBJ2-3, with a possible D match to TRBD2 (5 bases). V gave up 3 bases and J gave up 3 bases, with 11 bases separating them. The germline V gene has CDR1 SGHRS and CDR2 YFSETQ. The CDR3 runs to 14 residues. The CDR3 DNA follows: TGCGCCAGCAGCTCAAACACGGGGACAGATACGCAGTATTTT. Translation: CASSSNTGTDTQYF.

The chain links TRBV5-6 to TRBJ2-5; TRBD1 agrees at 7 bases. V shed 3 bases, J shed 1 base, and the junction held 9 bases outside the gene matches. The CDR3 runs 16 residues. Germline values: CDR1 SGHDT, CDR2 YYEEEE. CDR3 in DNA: TGTGCCAGCAGCTCGGACAGGCAGACCTTCCAAGAGACCCAGTACTTC. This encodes CASSSDRQTFQETQYF.

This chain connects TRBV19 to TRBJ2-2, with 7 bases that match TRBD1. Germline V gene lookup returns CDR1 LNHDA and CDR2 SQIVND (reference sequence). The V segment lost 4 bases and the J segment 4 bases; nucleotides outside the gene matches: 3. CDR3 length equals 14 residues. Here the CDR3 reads CASSRQGGTGELFF. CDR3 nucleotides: TGTGCCAGTAGTAGACAGGGCGGCACCGGGGAGCTGTTTTTT.

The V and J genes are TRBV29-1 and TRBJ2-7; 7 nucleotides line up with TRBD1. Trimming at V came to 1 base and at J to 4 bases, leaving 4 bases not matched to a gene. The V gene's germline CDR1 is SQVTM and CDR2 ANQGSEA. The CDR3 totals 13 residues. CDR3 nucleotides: TGCAGCGTTGAAGGTCGACAGGGTTACGAGCAGTACTTC. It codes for CSVEGRQGYEQYF.

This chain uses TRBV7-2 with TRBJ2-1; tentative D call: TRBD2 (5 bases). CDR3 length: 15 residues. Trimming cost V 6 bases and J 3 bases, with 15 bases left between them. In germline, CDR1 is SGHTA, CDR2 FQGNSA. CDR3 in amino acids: CASSPSPEGYNEQFF. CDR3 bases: TGTGCCAGCAGTCCATCCCCAGAGGGCTACAATGAGCAGTTCTTC.

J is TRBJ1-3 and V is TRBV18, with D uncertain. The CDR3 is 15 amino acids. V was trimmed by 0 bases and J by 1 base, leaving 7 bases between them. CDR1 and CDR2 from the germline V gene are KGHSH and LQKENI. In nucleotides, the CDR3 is TGTGCCAGCTCACCACCGGGAAAATCTGGAAACACCATATATTTT. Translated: CASSPPGKSGNTIYF. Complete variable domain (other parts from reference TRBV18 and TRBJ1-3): NAGVMQNPRHLVRRRGQEARLRCSPMKGHSHVYWYRQLPEEGLKFMVYLQKENIIDESGMPKERFSAEFPKEGPSILRIQQVVRGDSAAYFCASSPPGKSGNTIYFGEGSWLTVV.

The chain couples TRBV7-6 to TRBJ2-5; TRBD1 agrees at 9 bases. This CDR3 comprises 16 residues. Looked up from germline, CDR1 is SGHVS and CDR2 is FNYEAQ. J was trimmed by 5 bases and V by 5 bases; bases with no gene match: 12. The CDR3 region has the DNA TGTGCCAGCAGCCAATATCACAGGGGGCAGGGCGAGACCCAGTACTTC. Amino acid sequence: CASSQYHRGQGETQYF.

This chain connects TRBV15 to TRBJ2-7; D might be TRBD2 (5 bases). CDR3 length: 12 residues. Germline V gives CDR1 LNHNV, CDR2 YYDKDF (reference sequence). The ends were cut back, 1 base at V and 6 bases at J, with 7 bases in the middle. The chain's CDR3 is CATSRAGGEQYF. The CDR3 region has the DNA TGTGCCACCAGCAGAGCAGGAGGCGAGCAGTACTTC.

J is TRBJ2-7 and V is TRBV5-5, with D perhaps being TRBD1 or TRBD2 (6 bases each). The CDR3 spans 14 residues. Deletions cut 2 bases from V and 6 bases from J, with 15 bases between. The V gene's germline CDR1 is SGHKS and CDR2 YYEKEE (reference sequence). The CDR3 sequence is CASSFTGGSLEQYF. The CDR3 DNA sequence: TGTGCCAGCAGCTTTACCGGGGGCTCCCTCGAGCAGTACTTC.

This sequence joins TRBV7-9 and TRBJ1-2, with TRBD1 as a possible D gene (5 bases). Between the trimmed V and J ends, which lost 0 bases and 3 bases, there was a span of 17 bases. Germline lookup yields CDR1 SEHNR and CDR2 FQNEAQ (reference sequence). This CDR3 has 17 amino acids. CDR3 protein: CASSLAGRGTLHYGYTF. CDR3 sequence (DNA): TGTGCCAGCAGCTTAGCCGGGAGGGGAACCCTACACTATGGCTACACCTTC.

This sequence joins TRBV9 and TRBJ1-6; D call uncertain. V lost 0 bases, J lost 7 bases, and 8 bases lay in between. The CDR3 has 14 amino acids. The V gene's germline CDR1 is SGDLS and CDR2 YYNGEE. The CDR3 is CASSVVAGNSPLHF. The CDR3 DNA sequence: TGTGCCAGCAGCGTAGTCGCCGGGAATTCACCCCTCCACTTT.

The CDR3 loop is CASRPHPRSYTGELFF. CDR3 nucleotide sequence: TGTGCAAGTCGCCCCCACCCCAGGAGTTACACCGGGGAGCTGTTTTTT. The chain carries TRBV12-2 and TRBJ2-2. TRBV12-2 is a pseudogene. CDR3 length: 16 amino acids.